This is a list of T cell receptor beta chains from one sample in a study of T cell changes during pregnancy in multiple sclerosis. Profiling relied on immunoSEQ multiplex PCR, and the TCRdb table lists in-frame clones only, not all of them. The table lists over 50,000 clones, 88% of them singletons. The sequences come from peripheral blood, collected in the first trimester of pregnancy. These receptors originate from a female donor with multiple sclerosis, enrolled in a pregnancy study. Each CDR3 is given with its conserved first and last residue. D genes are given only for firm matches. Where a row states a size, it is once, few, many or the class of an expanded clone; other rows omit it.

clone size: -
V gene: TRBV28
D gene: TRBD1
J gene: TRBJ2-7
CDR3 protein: CASRGQGRPYEQYF
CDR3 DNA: TGTGCCAGCAGAGGACAGGGGAGACCCTACGAGCAGTACTTC

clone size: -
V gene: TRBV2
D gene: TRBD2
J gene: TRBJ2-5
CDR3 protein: CASRGDRETQYF
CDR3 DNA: TGTGCCAGCCGGGGGGATCGAGAGACCCAGTACTTC

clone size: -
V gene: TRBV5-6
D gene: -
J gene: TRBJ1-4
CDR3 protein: CASSLFRTNEKLFF
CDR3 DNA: TGTGCCAGCAGCTTGTTTCGGACTAATGAAAAACTGTTTTTT

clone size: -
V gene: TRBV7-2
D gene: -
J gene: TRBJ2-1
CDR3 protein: CASSSDGVRGRNEQFF
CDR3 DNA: TGTGCCAGCAGCTCTGACGGAGTAAGGGGTAGGAATGAGCAGTTCTTC

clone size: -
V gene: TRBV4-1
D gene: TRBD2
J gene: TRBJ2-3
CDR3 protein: CASSPSPGRELRDTQYF
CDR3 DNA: TGCGCCAGCAGCCCTAGCCCTGGGCGGGAGCTCAGGGATACGCAGTATTTT

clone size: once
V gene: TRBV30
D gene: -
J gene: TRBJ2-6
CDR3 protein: CAWSVGGSGANVLTF
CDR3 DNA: TGTGCCTGGAGTGTAGGAGGATCTGGGGCCAACGTCCTGACTTTC

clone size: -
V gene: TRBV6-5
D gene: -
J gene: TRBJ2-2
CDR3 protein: CASSLVTSGELFF
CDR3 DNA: TGTGCCAGCAGTTTGGTAACATCCGGGGAGCTGTTTTTT

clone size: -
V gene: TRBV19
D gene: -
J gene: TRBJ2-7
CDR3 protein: CASSIDLTPYEQYF
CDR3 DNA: TGTGCCAGTAGTATAGATCTCACACCGTACGAGCAGTACTTC

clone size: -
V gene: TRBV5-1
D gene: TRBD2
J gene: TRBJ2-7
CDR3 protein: CASSFGGRLYEQYF
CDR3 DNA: TGCGCCAGCAGCTTCGGCGGGAGGCTCTACGAGCAGTACTTC

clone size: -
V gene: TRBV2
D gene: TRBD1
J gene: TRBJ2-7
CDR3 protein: CASSEGGLSSSYEQYF
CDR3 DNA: TGTGCCAGCTCAGAAGGGGGCTTATCCTCCTCGTACGAGCAGTACTTC

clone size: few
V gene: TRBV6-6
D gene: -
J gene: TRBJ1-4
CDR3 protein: CATRLVEKLFF
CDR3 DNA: TGTGCCACCAGACTTGTAGAAAAACTGTTTTTT

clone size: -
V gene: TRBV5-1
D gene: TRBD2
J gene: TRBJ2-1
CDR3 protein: CASSYPGTRNNEQFF
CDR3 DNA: TGCGCCAGCAGCTACCCCGGGACTAGGAACAATGAGCAGTTCTTC

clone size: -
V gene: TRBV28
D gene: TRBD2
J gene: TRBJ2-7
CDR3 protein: CASRTSAGEQYF
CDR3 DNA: TGTGCCAGCCGGACTAGCGCTGGTGAGCAGTACTTC

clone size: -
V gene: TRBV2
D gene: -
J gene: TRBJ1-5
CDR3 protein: CASSGRRGGQGQPQHF
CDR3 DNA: TGTGCCAGCAGTGGACGACGGGGGGGGCAAGGGCAGCCCCAGCATTTT

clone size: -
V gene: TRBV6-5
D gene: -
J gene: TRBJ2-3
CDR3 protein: CASSYLGRLTDTQYF
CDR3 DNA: TGTGCCAGCAGTTACTTGGGCAGGCTCACAGATACGCAGTATTTT

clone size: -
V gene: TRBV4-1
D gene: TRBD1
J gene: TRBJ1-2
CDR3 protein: CASSQAAQGQLGYTF
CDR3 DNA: TGCGCCAGCAGCCAAGCGGCTCAGGGACAGCTCGGCTACACCTTC

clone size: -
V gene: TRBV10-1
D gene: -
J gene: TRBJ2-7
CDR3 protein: CASSETGPNEQYF
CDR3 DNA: TGCGCCAGCAGTGAAACAGGGCCCAACGAGCAGTACTTC

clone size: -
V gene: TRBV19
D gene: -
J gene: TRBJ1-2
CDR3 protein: CASRDYYGYTF
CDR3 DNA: TGTGCCAGTAGGGACTACTATGGCTACACCTTC

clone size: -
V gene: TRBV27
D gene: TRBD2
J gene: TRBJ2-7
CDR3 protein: CASSLGTSGYEQYF
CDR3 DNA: TGTGCCAGCAGTTTGGGGACTAGCGGTTACGAGCAGTACTTC

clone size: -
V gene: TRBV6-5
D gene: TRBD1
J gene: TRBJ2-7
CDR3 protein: CASSLGTGGEQYF
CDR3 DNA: TGTGCCAGCAGTTTAGGGACAGGGGGCGAGCAGTACTTC

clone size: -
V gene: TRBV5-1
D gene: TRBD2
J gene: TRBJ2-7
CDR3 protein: CASSHSAGGRSYEQYF
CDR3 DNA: TGCGCCAGCAGCCACTCGGCGGGAGGACGGTCCTACGAGCAGTACTTC

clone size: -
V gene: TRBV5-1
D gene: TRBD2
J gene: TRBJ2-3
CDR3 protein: CASSWTSGSPDTQYF
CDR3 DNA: TGCGCCAGCAGCTGGACTAGCGGGAGCCCAGATACGCAGTATTTT

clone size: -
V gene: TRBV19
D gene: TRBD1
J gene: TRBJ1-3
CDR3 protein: CASRLQGFSGNTIYF
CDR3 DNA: TGTGCCAGTAGGCTACAGGGGTTCTCTGGAAACACCATATATTTT

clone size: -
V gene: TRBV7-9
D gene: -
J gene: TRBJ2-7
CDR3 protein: CASPSGHFGEQYF
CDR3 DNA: TGTGCCAGCCCCTCCGGACACTTTGGCGAGCAGTACTTC

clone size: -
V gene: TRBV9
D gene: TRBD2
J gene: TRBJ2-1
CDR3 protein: CASSGTGTSSLIEQFF
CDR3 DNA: TGTGCCAGCAGCGGAACCGGGACTAGCTCCCTTATTGAGCAGTTCTTC

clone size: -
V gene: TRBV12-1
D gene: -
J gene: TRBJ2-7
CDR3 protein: CASSFRPVPGLAVPSSYEQYF
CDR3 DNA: TGTGCCAGCAGCTTTCGACCCGTACCGGGACTAGCGGTTCCTTCTTCCTACGAGCAGTACTTC

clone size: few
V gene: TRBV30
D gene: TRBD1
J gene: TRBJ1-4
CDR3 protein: CAWSVGSGQWYF
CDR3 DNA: TGTGCCTGGAGTGTAGGTTCGGGACAGTGGTACTTT

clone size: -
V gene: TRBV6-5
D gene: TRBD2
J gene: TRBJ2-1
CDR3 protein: CASALAGGRVHEQFF
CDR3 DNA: TGTGCCAGCGCGCTAGCGGGAGGCCGGGTGCATGAGCAGTTCTTC

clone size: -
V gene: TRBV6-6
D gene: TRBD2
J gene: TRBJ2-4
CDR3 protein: CASSYSRVGGRGIQYF
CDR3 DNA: TGTGCCAGCAGTTACTCGAGGGTAGGCGGGAGAGGCATTCAGTACTTC

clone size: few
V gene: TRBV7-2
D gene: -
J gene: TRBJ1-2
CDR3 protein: CASTQIQGNYGYTF
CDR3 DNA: TGTGCCAGCACCCAAATACAGGGCAACTATGGCTACACCTTC

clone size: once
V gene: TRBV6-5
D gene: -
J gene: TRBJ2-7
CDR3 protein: CASSYEAGPYEQYF
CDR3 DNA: TGTGCCAGCAGTTACGAGGCAGGGCCCTACGAGCAGTACTTC

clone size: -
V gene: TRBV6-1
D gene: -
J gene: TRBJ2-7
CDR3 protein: CASSEEDWEQYF
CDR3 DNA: TGTGCCAGCAGTGAGGAGGACTGGGAGCAGTACTTC

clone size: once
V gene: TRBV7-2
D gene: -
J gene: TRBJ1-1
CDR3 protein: CASSSLGEFPNTEAFF
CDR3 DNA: TGTGCCAGCAGCTCACTCGGAGAATTTCCGAACACTGAAGCTTTCTTT

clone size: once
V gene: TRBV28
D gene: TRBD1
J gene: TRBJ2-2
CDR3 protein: CASSPPGQGTTGELFF
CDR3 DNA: TGTGCCAGCAGTCCCCCAGGACAGGGGACAACCGGGGAGCTGTTTTTT

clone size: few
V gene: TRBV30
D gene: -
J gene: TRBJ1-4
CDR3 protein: CAWSASIGHTADSTNEKLFF
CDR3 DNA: TGTGCCTGGAGTGCCTCTATAGGACACACGGCGGATTCAACTAATGAAAAACTGTTTTTT

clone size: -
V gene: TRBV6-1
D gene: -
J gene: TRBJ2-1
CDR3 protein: CASRPLGTTNEQFF
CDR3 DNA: TGTGCCAGCAGGCCGCTAGGTACGACCAATGAGCAGTTCTTC

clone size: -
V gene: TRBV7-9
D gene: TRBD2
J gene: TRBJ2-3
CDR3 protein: CASSLSGRADTQYF
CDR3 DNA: TGTGCCAGCAGCTTAAGCGGGAGGGCAGATACGCAGTATTTT

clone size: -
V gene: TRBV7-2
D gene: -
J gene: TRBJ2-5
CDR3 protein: CASSLVPTGPYQETQYF
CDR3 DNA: TGTGCCAGCAGCTTAGTCCCTACAGGGCCGTACCAAGAGACCCAGTACTTC

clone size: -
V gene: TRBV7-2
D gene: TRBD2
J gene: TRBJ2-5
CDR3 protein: CASSRGGMETQYF
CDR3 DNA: TGTGCCAGCAGCCGGGGGGGGATGGAGACCCAGTACTTC

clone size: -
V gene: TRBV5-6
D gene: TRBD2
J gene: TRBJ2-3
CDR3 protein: CASSTKREKTDTQYF
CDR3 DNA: TGTGCCAGCAGCACAAAGCGGGAGAAGACAGATACGCAGTATTTT

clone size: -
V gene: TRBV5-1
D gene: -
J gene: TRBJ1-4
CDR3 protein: CASRETDDEKLFF
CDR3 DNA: TGCGCCAGCAGAGAGACAGACGATGAAAAACTGTTTTTT

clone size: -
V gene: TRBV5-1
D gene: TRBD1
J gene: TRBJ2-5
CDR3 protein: CASSQQNPGQGETQYF
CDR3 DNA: TGCGCCAGCAGCCAACAAAACCCGGGACAGGGGGAGACCCAGTACTTC

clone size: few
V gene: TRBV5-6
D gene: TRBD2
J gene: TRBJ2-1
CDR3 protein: CASSLRWIAGGAEQFF
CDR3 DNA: TGTGCCAGCAGCTTAAGGTGGATAGCGGGAGGGGCTGAGCAGTTCTTC

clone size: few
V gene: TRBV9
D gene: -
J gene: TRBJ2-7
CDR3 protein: CASSVGQTYEQYF
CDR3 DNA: TGTGCCAGCAGCGTAGGGCAGACTTACGAGCAGTACTTC

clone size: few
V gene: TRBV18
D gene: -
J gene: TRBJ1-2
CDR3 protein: CASSRGQPAEDYGYTF
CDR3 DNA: TGTGCCAGCTCACGCGGACAGCCCGCCGAGGACTATGGCTACACCTTC

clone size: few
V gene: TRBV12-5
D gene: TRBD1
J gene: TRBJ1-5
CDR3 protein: CASAMDRGGNQPQHF
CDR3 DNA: TGTGCTAGTGCCATGGACAGGGGTGGGAATCAGCCCCAGCATTTT

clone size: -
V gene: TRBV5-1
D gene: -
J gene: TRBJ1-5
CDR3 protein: CASSLDRDQPQHF
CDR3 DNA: TGCGCCAGCAGCTTGGACAGGGATCAGCCCCAGCATTTT

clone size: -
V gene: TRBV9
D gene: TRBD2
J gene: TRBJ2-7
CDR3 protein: CASSPRGGPVFYEQYF
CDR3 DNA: TGTGCCAGCAGCCCCCGGGGGGGGCCGGTGTTCTACGAGCAGTACTTC

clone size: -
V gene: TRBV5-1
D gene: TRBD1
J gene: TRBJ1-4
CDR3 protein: CASSRFPGQGAANEKLFF
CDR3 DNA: TGCGCCAGCAGCCGCTTCCCGGGACAGGGGGCCGCTAATGAAAAACTGTTTTTT

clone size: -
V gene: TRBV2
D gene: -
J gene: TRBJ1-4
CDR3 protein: CASSATGAEKLFF
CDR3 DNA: TGTGCCAGCAGTGCGACAGGAGCAGAAAAACTGTTTTTT